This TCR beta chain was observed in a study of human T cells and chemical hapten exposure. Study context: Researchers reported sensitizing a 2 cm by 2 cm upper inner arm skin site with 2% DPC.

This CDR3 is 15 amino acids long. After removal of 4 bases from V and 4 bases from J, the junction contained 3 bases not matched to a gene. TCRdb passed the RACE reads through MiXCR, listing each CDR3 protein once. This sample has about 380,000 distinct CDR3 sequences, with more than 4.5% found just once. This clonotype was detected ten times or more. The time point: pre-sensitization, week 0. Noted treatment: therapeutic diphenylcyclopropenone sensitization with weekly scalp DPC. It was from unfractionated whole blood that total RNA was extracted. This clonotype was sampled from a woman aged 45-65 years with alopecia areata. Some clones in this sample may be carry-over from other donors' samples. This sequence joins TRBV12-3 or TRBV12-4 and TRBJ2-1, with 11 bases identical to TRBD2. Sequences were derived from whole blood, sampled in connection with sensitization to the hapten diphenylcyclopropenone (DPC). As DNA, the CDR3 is TGTGCCAGCAGTTCTAGCGGGAGGACATACAATGAGCAGTTCTTC. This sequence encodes CASSSSGRTYNEQFF.